The T cell receptor beta chain described here comes from a study of T cell clusters in autoimmune cytopenias. Each sample's input was around 250 ng genomic DNA, 35,000 to 40,000 genome equivalents. The germline gives CDR1 LGHNA, CDR2 YNFKEQ. CDR3 length: 16 amino acids. One tube held mixed TRB-A and TRB-B primer pools for touch-down PCR. After re-calling the multiplex PCR reads, TCRdb lists one entry per CDR3 protein, DNA absent. This listing includes some 4,900 distinct CDR3 sequences. A further study also used this sample, focusing on T cell repertoires in aging, cancer and after chemotherapy. That source notes: Paired samples before and after chemotherapy came from chronic lymphocytic leukemia patients on fludarabine- or bendamustine-based regimens. In healthy donors, age-related TCR diversity loss mainly reflected lost richness. Median generation probability rose over the chemotherapy interval in each cancer cohort, suggesting rebound thymic output.

The sequence was obtained from a human donor with chronic lymphocytic leukemia. The donor label of this sample is uncertain. The chain recombines TRBV4-2 with TRBJ2-3; with no DNA, the TCRdb D assignment of TRBD2 cannot be verified. The material sequenced was peripheral blood. The CDR3 region is CASSQGEASGSDTQYF.